Listed here are 19 T cell receptor beta chains from one sample, sequenced in a study of graft-versus-host responses after intestinal transplantation. Their antigen targets remain unknown. The protocol was immunoSEQ multiplex PCR, while the TCRdb copy is restricted to in-frame clones and leaves out a portion. The sample lists about 93,000 clones; approximately 92% were seen once. Sequences were derived from unstimulated CD8+ T cells sorted from spleen or lymph node cells, sampled before intestinal transplant. These receptor sequences come from a human donor who received an intestinal transplant.

The rearrangement joins TRBV28 to TRBJ1-2, with TRBD1 as a possible D gene (5 bases). The V gene lost 2 bases and the J gene lost 0 bases, with 7 bases spanning the gap. Germline CDR1 and CDR2: MDHEN and SYDVKM. There are 14 residues in the CDR3. CDR3 amino acids: CASSLRGTNYGYTF. CDR3 nucleotide sequence: TGTGCCAGCAGTTTAAGGGGAACTAACTATGGCTACACCTTC.

The chain joins TRBV4-1 to TRBJ2-1; 7 nucleotides agree with TRBD1. Trimming at V came to 4 bases and at J to 5 bases, leaving 8 bases not matched to a gene. The CDR3 loop spans 15 amino acids. Per germline, CDR1 MGHRA and CDR2 YSYEKL. This chain's CDR3 is CASSPRDSPNNEQFF. CDR3 sequence (DNA): TGCGCCAGCAGCCCAAGGGACAGTCCTAACAATGAGCAGTTCTTC.

The chain joins TRBV9 to TRBJ2-1, with D perhaps TRBD2 (5 bases). Trimming shortened V by 0 bases and J by 0 bases, and 10 bases separated the two germline ends. CDR3 length equals 16 residues. The V gene's germline CDR1 is SGDLS and CDR2 YYNGEE. The CDR3 loop reads CASSVAPADSYNEQFF. The CDR3 DNA follows: TGTGCCAGCAGCGTAGCCCCAGCGGACTCCTACAATGAGCAGTTCTTC.

The J gene is TRBJ2-1, the V gene TRBV9, with 9 nucleotides matching TRBD2. The trim removed 2 bases at V and 7 bases at J, leaving 7 bases unmatched. In germline, CDR1 is SGDLS, CDR2 YYNGEE. This CDR3 has 15 residues. The CDR3 nucleotides read TGTGCCAGCAGCGTTTCACCAGCGGGAGGTAATGAGCAGTTCTTC. Its translation is CASSVSPAGGNEQFF.

This clone has only one observation. V gene TRBV7-8 combines with J gene TRBJ1-1, with D perhaps matching TRBD1 (6 bases). Trimming took off 5 bases at V and 10 bases at J, with 17 bases between the two ends. The CDR3 runs to 13 residues. Germline assignment: CDR1 SGHVS and CDR2 FQNEAQ. In nucleotides, the CDR3 is TGTGCCAGCAGCCCGGGGGGGGCTTTAGTAGCTTTCTTT. The encoded protein is CASSPGGALVAFF.

The gene calls are TRBV19 and TRBJ2-7, with 8 bases fitting TRBD1. V shed 3 bases, J shed 2 bases, and the junction held 6 bases outside the gene matches. Per germline, CDR1 LNHDA and CDR2 SQIVND (reference sequence). This CDR3 comprises 15 residues. The CDR3 loop reads CASSIGTGRAYEQYF. The CDR3 coding sequence is TGTGCCAGTAGTATTGGGACAGGCCGGGCCTACGAGCAGTACTTC.

The chain has TRBV19 and TRBJ2-1, with 11 bases lining up with TRBD2. The V segment lost 6 bases and the J segment 5 bases; nucleotides outside the gene matches: 3. CDR3 size: 14 residues. CDR1 LNHDA and CDR2 SQIVND come from the germline V gene (reference sequence). CDR3 bases: TGTGCCAGTAGGGGACTAGCGGTGAACAATGAGCAGTTCTTC. Its translation is CASRGLAVNNEQFF.

CDR3 protein: CASSHETGNNYGYTF. The CDR3 coding sequence is TGCGCCAGCAGCCACGAGACAGGGAACAACTATGGCTACACCTTC. This rearrangement joins TRBV4-1 to TRBJ1-2, with 7 bases fitting TRBD1. There are 15 residues in the CDR3. The germline V gene encodes CDR1 MGHRA and CDR2 YSYEKL. V shed 3 bases, J shed 2 bases, and the junction held 6 bases outside the gene matches.

The genes are TRBV13 and TRBJ2-4, with a possible D match to TRBD2 (5 bases). Trimming removed 8 bases at V and 3 bases at J, with 17 bases between. The CDR3 extends over 15 amino acids. The germline gives CDR1 PRHDT, CDR2 FYEKMQ (reference sequence). This CDR3 reads CASSGNSGFKNIQYF. CDR3 coding DNA: TGTGCCAGCTCCGGGAACTCTGGGTTCAAAAACATTCAGTACTTC.

The chain links TRBV9 to TRBJ1-3; no firm D call. Germline values: CDR1 SGDLS, CDR2 YYNGEE. This CDR3 contains 15 residues. The germline V and J ends were trimmed by 0 bases and 5 bases, with 12 bases remaining between them. The CDR3 DNA is TGTGCCAGCAGCGTAGCCCCCGGGAGACGAAACACCATATATTTT. Amino acids: CASSVAPGRRNTIYF.

V usage is TRBV4-1 and J usage is TRBJ1-1, with D unresolved. CDR1 is MGHRA, CDR2 YSYEKL, per germline. The CDR3 totals 14 residues. V was shortened by 1 base and J by 0 bases, with 6 bases between the two germline ends. CDR3 DNA sequence: TGCGCCAGCAGCCAAGTCGGGGTGAACACTGAAGCTTTCTTT. It specifies CASSQVGVNTEAFF.

This clone was observed once. The gene calls are TRBV7-9 and TRBJ2-2; tentatively, D is TRBD2 (5 bases). From germline, CDR1 is SEHNR and CDR2 FQNEAQ (reference sequence). The V and J ends lost 6 bases and 7 bases respectively, with 18 bases between them. CDR3 length: 15 residues. The CDR3 nucleotides are TGTGCCAGCAGTTCCCCCAGCGACGGAGGCGGGGAGCTGTTTTTT. Translation gives CASSSPSDGGGELFF.

The chain is built from TRBV18 and TRBJ1-2; 8 bases line up with TRBD1. J gave up 6 bases and V 3 bases, and 9 bases lay outside the gene matches. The CDR3 totals 15 residues. Germline CDR1 KGHSH, CDR2 LQKENI. The DNA of the CDR3 is TGTGCCAGCTCACCCTATTGGACAGGGCGCGATGGCTACACCTTC. Amino acid sequence: CASSPYWTGRDGYTF.

This chain joins TRBV9 and TRBJ2-1; 7 positions agree with TRBD2. Germline lookup yields CDR1 SGDLS and CDR2 YYNGEE. J gave up 3 bases and V 6 bases, and 6 bases lay outside the gene matches. The CDR3 runs 14 residues. The CDR3 region is CASTGREVYNEQFF. The CDR3 DNA follows: TGTGCCAGCACTGGGAGGGAGGTCTACAATGAGCAGTTCTTC. Full variable domain (outside the CDR3, taken from reference TRBV9 and TRBJ2-1): DSGVTQTPKHLITATGQRVTLRCSPRSGDLSVYWYQQSLDQGLQFLIQYYNGEERAKGNILERFSAQQFPDLHSELNLSSLELGDSALYFCASTGREVYNEQFFGPGTRLTVL.

Worth noting for this clone: The junction departs from germline at one end; a sequencing error may be responsible. V is TRBV6-5 and J is TRBJ2-5, with TRBD1 identical over 7 bases. Germline V gives CDR1 MNHEY, CDR2 SVGAGI. The CDR3 totals 13 residues. In DNA form, the CDR3 reads TGTGCCAGCAGGACGACAGGGCAAGGGACCCAGTACTTC. Translating it yields CASRTTGQGTQYF.

The chain has TRBV30 and TRBJ2-2; D perhaps matches TRBD1 (5 bases). Deletions cut 4 bases from V and 2 bases from J, with 20 bases between. This CDR3 has 17 residues. Germline CDR1 reads GTSNPN; CDR2 reads SVGIG (reference sequence). The DNA for the CDR3 is TGTGCCTGGATGTACCCGTGGGGCTCGACAAACACCGGGGAGCTGTTTTTT. Amino acid sequence: CAWMYPWGSTNTGELFF.

This chain joins TRBV6-7 and TRBJ1-2; D is ambiguous. TRBV6-7 is filed as an ORF, its function uncertain. This CDR3 comprises 12 residues. V dropped 10 bases and J dropped 5 bases, with 14 bases sitting between them. CDR3 protein: CATYYHSYGYTF. The CDR3 bases are TGTGCCACCTATTACCACTCTTATGGCTACACCTTC.

J is TRBJ2-3 and V is TRBV30; 8 bases align to TRBD1. The CDR3 spans 17 residues. V was clipped by 0 bases and J by 2 bases; unmatched bases: 10. Germline-derived CDR1 and CDR2 are GTSNPN and SVGIG (reference sequence). CDR3 DNA: TGTGCCTGGAGTGTACCGTCGACAGGGGTCATCACAGATACGCAGTATTTT. Translation gives CAWSVPSTGVITDTQYF.

V and J are TRBV27 and TRBJ2-1; 7 bases map to TRBD2. From germline, CDR1 is MNHEY and CDR2 SMNVEV (reference sequence). The length of the CDR3 is 14 residues. J lost 8 bases, V lost 4 bases, and 8 bases had no gene match. The CDR3: CASSYLAERDEQFF. The CDR3 coding sequence is TGTGCCAGCAGTTACCTAGCGGAACGGGATGAGCAGTTCTTC.